The 26 T cell receptor beta chains in this list originate from one sample, sequenced in a study of identical twins. Each CDR3 protein is one row after TCRdb ran MiXCR on the 5' RACE reads. The sample has some 240,000 distinct CDR3 sequences, 10% to 13% seen once. Input material: memory T cells sorted from blood. The receptors were gathered from a man in his forties or fifties in good health.

This clonotype has a count of ten or more. The chain joins TRBV4-1 to TRBJ2-5; 12 nucleotides agree with TRBD2. The germline CDR1 and CDR2 sequences are MGHRA and YSYEKL. Trimming at V came to 4 bases and at J to 0 bases, leaving 12 bases not matched to a gene. The CDR3 has 19 residues. The CDR3 spells CASSPLRTSGARDQETQYF. In DNA form, the CDR3 reads TGCGCCAGCAGCCCCCTGAGGACTAGCGGGGCGCGAGACCAAGAGACCCAGTACTTC.

Many counts were recorded for this clonotype. The J gene is TRBJ1-5, the V gene TRBV7-8, with a possible D match to TRBD1 (6 bases). CDR1 is SGHVS and CDR2 is FQNEAQ in the germline V gene. The CDR3 consists of 14 residues. V lost 1 base and J lost 6, with 10 bases in between. The CDR3 bases are TGTGCCAGCAGCTTAGTCCCACAGGGTCAGCCCCAGCATTTT. It translates to CASSLVPQGQPQHF.

CDR3: CASSSLGGAGGYTF. The CDR3 DNA is TGTGCCAGCAGCTCCCTTGGGGGGGCTGGGGGCTACACCTTC. The chain is built from TRBV7-9 and TRBJ1-2; D may be TRBD1 (6 bases). Trimming removed 4 bases from V and 8 bases from J, with 17 bases in between. Germline CDR1 is SEHNR and CDR2 is FQNEAQ (reference sequence). This CDR3 is built from 14 residues.

This clonotype was seen more than once but under ten times. V usage is TRBV5-1 and J usage is TRBJ2-7, with D perhaps matching TRBD1 or TRBD2 (5 bases each). The V and J ends lost 3 bases and 0 bases respectively, with 16 bases between them. This CDR3 has 16 residues. The germline V gene has CDR1 SGHRS and CDR2 YFSETQ. The CDR3 reads CASSSGASLSSYEQYF. The CDR3 nucleotides read TGCGCCAGCAGCTCCGGGGCGAGCCTTAGCTCCTACGAGCAGTACTTC.

This chain connects TRBV7-2 to TRBJ2-5; perhaps TRBD1 as D (6 bases). V shed 2 bases and J shed 2 bases, with 12 bases lying between them. Germline V gene lookup returns CDR1 SGHTA and CDR2 FQGNSA. This CDR3 spans 15 amino acids. The CDR3 loop is CASSLMAGAQETQYF. CDR3 DNA sequence: TGTGCCAGCAGCTTAATGGCAGGGGCACAAGAGACCCAGTACTTC.

This clonotype was picked up many times. The chain employs TRBV3-1 and TRBJ1-2, with D maybe TRBD1 (6 bases). This CDR3 spans 12 amino acids. V was pared by 2 bases and J by 13 bases, with 14 bases between. The V gene's germline CDR1 is LGHDT and CDR2 YNNKEL (reference sequence). The CDR3 DNA follows: TGTGCCAGCAGCCAAAACAGGGAGAGGTGCACCTTC. It encodes CASSQNRERCTF. Combining the CDR3 with reference TRBV3-1 and TRBJ1-2 gives the whole variable domain DTAVSQTPKYLVTQMGNDKSIKCEQNLGHDTMYWYKQDSKKFLKIMFSYNNKELIINETVPNRFSPKSPDKAHLNLHINSLELGDSAVYFCASSQNRERCTFGSGTRLTVV.

This clonotype was detected only a few times. This rearrangement joins TRBV6-1 to TRBJ1-5; 7 nucleotides match TRBD1. Germline values: CDR1 MNHNS, CDR2 SASEGT. This CDR3 is 13 amino acids long. V dropped 6 bases and J dropped 3; count of bases not matched to a gene: 2. The CDR3 loop reads CASSGTVNQPQHF. The CDR3 DNA reads as TGTGCCAGCAGCGGGACAGTCAATCAGCCCCAGCATTTT.

The table lists this clonotype with many counts. The V gene is TRBV20-1, the J gene TRBJ1-2; D is unclear. The V gene's germline CDR1 is DFQATT and CDR2 SNEGSKA (reference sequence). The CDR3 runs to 15 residues. Trimming stripped 6 bases from V and 1 base from J, with 18 bases between. CDR3 DNA sequence: TGCAGTGCCCCCCGTAGAGGTTCGGGTAACTATGGCTACACCTTC. It translates to CSAPRRGSGNYGYTF.

This sequence joins TRBV5-1 and TRBJ1-3; D gene unclear. This CDR3 has 16 amino acids. The V end was cut by 0 bases, the J end by 0 bases, with 10 bases between. Germline lookup yields CDR1 SGHRS and CDR2 YFSETQ. CDR3 DNA sequence: TGCGCCAGCAGCTTGGCCGGCACCAGCTCTGGAAACACCATATATTTT. Protein product: CASSLAGTSSGNTIYF.

This clonotype was observed many times. This chain joins TRBV5-1 and TRBJ2-1; D is undetermined. Germline CDR1 reads SGHRS; CDR2 reads YFSETQ. The CDR3 runs 14 residues. V gave up 0 bases and J gave up 6 bases, with 10 bases separating them. The CDR3 DNA sequence: TGCGCCAGCAGCTTGGAAGCCCTAATCAATGAGCAGTTCTTC. This translates into CASSLEALINEQFF.

This clonotype was recorded at least ten times. The gene calls are TRBV6-2 or TRBV6-3 and TRBJ1-2; D gene ambiguous. Germline lookup yields CDR1 MNHEY and CDR2 SVGEGT. With 5 bases removed from V and 3 bases from J, the gap between germline ends came to 16 bases. This CDR3 is 15 amino acids long. In DNA, the CDR3 is TGTGCCAGCAGTCCCAGGACTCTAGCTGACTATGGCTACACCTTC. Translated: CASSPRTLADYGYTF.

In this sample, this clonotype turned up a few times. V is TRBV15 and J is TRBJ2-2; TRBD1 matches 9 bases. Losses at the gene ends were 5 bases for V and 6 bases for J; bases not matched to a gene: 7. Germline V gene lookup returns CDR1 LNHNV and CDR2 YYDKDF (reference sequence). CDR3 length equals 15 residues. The CDR3 sequence: CATSRRTGDAGELFF. CDR3 bases: TGTGCCACCAGCCGGCGGACAGGGGACGCCGGGGAGCTGTTTTTT.

This chain links TRBV5-6 with TRBJ2-5; weak D call: TRBD2 (5 bases). Germline values: CDR1 SGHDT, CDR2 YYEEEE. The length of the CDR3 is 13 residues. V lost 2 bases to trimming and J lost 1 base, with 6 bases between them. The CDR3 loop reads CASSFGVQETQYF. The CDR3 DNA sequence: TGTGCCAGCAGCTTCGGGGTCCAAGAGACCCAGTACTTC.

The V and J genes are TRBV4-1 and TRBJ2-7, with D unresolved. Per the germline V gene, CDR1 is MGHRA and CDR2 is YSYEKL. V lost 1 base and J lost 2, with 9 bases in between. The CDR3 spans 14 residues. CDR3 nucleotide sequence: TGCGCCAGCAGCCAAGGGCCTTACCCCTACGAGCAGTACTTC. Amino acid sequence: CASSQGPYPYEQYF.

This clonotype was recorded at least ten times. The V call is TRBV20-1, the J call TRBJ2-3; TRBD1 matches at 7 bases. Germline V gene lookup returns CDR1 DFQATT and CDR2 SNEGSKA (reference sequence). V trimming: 2 bases; J trimming: 1 base; junction bases outside the gene matches: 6. There are 15 residues in the CDR3. The CDR3 nucleotides are TGCAGTGCTAGAATCACAGGGGATCGCACAGATACGCAGTATTTT. Its translation is CSARITGDRTDTQYF.

The gene calls are TRBV3-1 and TRBJ2-5, with D perhaps assigned TRBD1 or TRBD2 (5 bases each). Trimming took off 4 bases at V and 2 bases at J, with 14 bases between the two ends. The CDR3 runs to 15 residues. CDR1 is LGHDT and CDR2 is YNNKEL in the germline V gene (reference sequence). CDR3 in DNA: TGTGCCAGCAGCCCAAACCGGGGCGCACAAGAGACCCAGTACTTC. Amino acids: CASSPNRGAQETQYF.

This clonotype was seen repeatedly, ten times or more. This rearrangement joins TRBV7-8 to TRBJ2-3; no clear D gene. V gave up 0 bases and J gave up 0 bases, with 7 bases separating them. In germline, CDR1 is SGHVS, CDR2 FQNEAQ. CDR3 length equals 15 residues. The CDR3 nucleotides read TGTGCCAGCAGCTTAGCCTCTTCTAGCACAGATACGCAGTATTTT. As protein: CASSLASSSTDTQYF.

This clonotype showed up just a few times. The limits of the CDR3 on the DNA are not certain, so only TCRdb's listed CDR3 is given. This chain uses TRBV28 with TRBJ1-4; the table names TRBD1, a call not compared with the DNA. The CDR3 is 16 residues long, counting both termini. Germline lookup yields CDR1 MDHEN and CDR2 SYDVKM. This chain's CDR3 is CASSPTGSTNEKLFFF.

V and J are TRBV4-1 and TRBJ1-1, with unresolved D. The V gene's germline CDR1 is MGHRA and CDR2 YSYEKL. The CDR3 loop spans 15 amino acids. Trimming stripped 1 base from V and 4 bases from J, with 13 bases between. Here the CDR3 DNA reads TGCGCCAGCAGCCAAGGTCTTTTAGGTGGCACTGAAGCTTTCTTT. Its protein is CASSQGLLGGTEAFF.

This clonotype occurred a few times. The rearrangement links TRBV4-2 to TRBJ1-4, with 7 positions matching TRBD1. Germline loops: CDR1 LGHNA, CDR2 YNFKEQ. CDR3 length equals 16 residues. V lost 0 bases, J lost 6 bases, and 7 bases stayed unmatched. In nucleotides, the CDR3 is TGTGCCAGCAGCCAAGATATAACAGGGGCGTATGAAAAACTGTTTTTT. Translating gives CASSQDITGAYEKLFF.

This clonotype has at least ten counts. V usage is TRBV12-3 or TRBV12-4 and J usage is TRBJ1-1; 7 positions match TRBD1. Germline trimming cut 4 bases from V and 4 bases from J; bases unmatched to any gene: 12. The CDR3 totals 16 residues. In nucleotides, the CDR3 is TGTGCCAGCAGTTCGGCCAGGGGGGGAGTTGGCACTGAAGCTTTCTTT. Residues: CASSSARGGVGTEAFF.

In the case of this clonotype: A much bigger clone sits one base away, suggesting this may be a read error. J is TRBJ1-1 and V is TRBV5-6, with a tentative D call TRBD1 (6 bases). This CDR3 comprises 14 residues. V lost 4 bases to trimming and J lost 4 bases, with 14 bases between them. CDR1 is SGHDT, CDR2 YYEEEE, per germline. For the CDR3, the DNA is TGTGCCAGCAGCATCGGGACATCGAGCACTGAAGCTTTCTTT. It is translated as CASSIGTSSTEAFF.

At least ten counts were recorded for this clonotype. The J gene is TRBJ2-4, the V gene TRBV5-1, with D unclear. Germline CDR1 reads SGHRS; CDR2 reads YFSETQ. Trimming removed 0 bases from V and 3 bases from J, with 7 bases in between. The CDR3 loop spans 14 amino acids. Here the CDR3 DNA reads TGCGCCAGCAGCTTGGGGGCTGGCAAAAACATTCAGTACTTC. Translated, it gives CASSLGAGKNIQYF.

This clonotype showed up just a few times. The V and J genes are TRBV20-1 and TRBJ1-1, with 9 nucleotides matching TRBD1. CDR3 length: 16 amino acids. Trimming took 3 bases from V and 4 from J; bases not matched to a gene: 12. Looked up from germline, CDR1 is DFQATT and CDR2 is SNEGSKA (reference sequence). The CDR3 DNA sequence: TGCAGTGCTAGGGGACAGGGTGGCGCGAGCGGCACTGAAGCTTTCTTT. It codes for CSARGQGGASGTEAFF.

This clonotype was detected a few times. The CDR3 protein is CATSREDRAALYF. For the CDR3, the DNA is TGTGCCACCAGCAGAGAAGACAGGGCAGCCCTATACTTC. The chain recombines TRBV15 with TRBJ2-7; 7 bases line up with TRBD1. CDR3 length: 13 residues. V lost 0 bases, J lost 13 bases, and 9 bases stayed unmatched. Germline assignment: CDR1 LNHNV and CDR2 YYDKDF (reference sequence).

This clonotype came up many times. The rearrangement links TRBV20-1 to TRBJ2-3; no reliable D call. This CDR3 has 12 amino acids. Trimming pared 5 bases from V and 5 bases from J, leaving 11 bases between. Germline CDR1 reads DFQATT; CDR2 reads SNEGSKA (reference sequence). CDR3 sequence reads: CSAPPWGDTQYF. In DNA, the CDR3 is TGCAGTGCTCCCCCTTGGGGAGATACGCAGTATTTT.